This entry concerns a single T cell receptor beta chain. The antigen is unknown. The repertoire was sequenced with immunoSEQ multiplex PCR; TCRdb's copy has only in-frame clones and lacks some. Of a few million clones listed, approximately 93% are singletons. The CDR3 runs to 16 residues. Germline V gene lookup returns CDR1 LGHNA and CDR2 YSLEER. V lost 0 bases to trimming and J lost 6 bases, with 14 bases between them. This sample is drawn from a study of shared clonotypes between healthy human individuals. Study results and caveats: The represented genetic and exposure-history diversity was limited by the small number of donors. Generation probabilities were higher for clonotypes shared across all four sorted-subset donors than for unshared ones.

V gene TRBV4-3 combines with J gene TRBJ2-2; TRBD2 might be the D (5 bases). The sequenced sample was naive CD4+ T cells from PBMCs. The subset: CD45RA+ positively selected. The receptor's source is a man younger than 35 in good health. Some clones in this sample may be carry-over from other donors' samples. DNA for the CDR3: TGCGCCAGCAGCCAAGATCGGGGTAGCTTTTCCGGGGAGCTGTTTTTT. Encoded protein: CASSQDRGSFSGELFF.